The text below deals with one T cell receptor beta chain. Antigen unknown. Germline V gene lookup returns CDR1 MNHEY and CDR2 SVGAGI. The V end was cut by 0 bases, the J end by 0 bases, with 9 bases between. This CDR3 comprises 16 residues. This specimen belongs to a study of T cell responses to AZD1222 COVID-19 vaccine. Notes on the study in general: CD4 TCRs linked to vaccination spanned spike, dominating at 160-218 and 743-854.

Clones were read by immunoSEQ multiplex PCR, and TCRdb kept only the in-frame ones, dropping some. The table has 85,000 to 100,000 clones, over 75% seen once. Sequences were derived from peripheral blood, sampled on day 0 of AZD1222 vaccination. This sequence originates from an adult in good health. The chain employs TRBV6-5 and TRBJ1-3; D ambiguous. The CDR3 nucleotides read TGTGCCAGCAGTTACTCCAGGTCGACCTCTGGAAACACCATATATTTT. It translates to CASSYSRSTSGNTIYF.